The rows below give T cell receptor beta chains drawn from one sample of a study of cytomegalovirus exposure and HLA in healthy donors. Using immunoSEQ multiplex PCR, the repertoire was profiled, and TCRdb retains in-frame clones only, with some absent. The sample includes approximately 170,000 clones, 80% of them seen just once. The sample taken for sequencing was PBMCs. All receptors derive from a human donor in good health. The CDR3 runs from the conserved cysteine through the conserved F or W. The D gene is left open where the match is weak. Only part of the rows carry a size: once, few, many, or a class if the clone is expanded.

TRBV5-1,TRBJ2-5,-,-,CASSLGSQETQYF,TGCGCCAGCAGCTTGGGCAGCCAAGAGACCCAGTACTTC
TRBV7-2,TRBJ2-2,-,-,CASNLPSNTGELFF,TGTGCCAGCAACTTACCATCGAACACCGGGGAGCTGTTTTTT
TRBV5-4,TRBJ2-7,-,-,CASSLWAPGNEQYF,TGTGCCAGCAGCTTGTGGGCTCCAGGGAACGAGCAGTACTTC
TRBV19,TRBJ1-1,-,-,CARPGNTEAFF,TGTGCCAGGCCAGGGAACACTGAAGCTTTCTTT
TRBV29-1,TRBJ1-2,TRBD1,few,CSVADRGDYGYTF,TGCAGCGTTGCAGACAGGGGTGACTATGGCTACACCTTC
TRBV4-2,TRBJ2-7,TRBD1,few,CASSQGEGGNEQYF,TGTGCCAGCAGCCAAGGGGAAGGGGGCAACGAGCAGTACTTC
TRBV5-4,TRBJ2-3,TRBD2,-,CASSLAGGGVQDTQYF,TGTGCCAGCAGCTTGGCCGGCGGGGGGGTCCAAGATACGCAGTATTTT
TRBV21-1,TRBJ2-7,-,-,CASSKGRAEAYEQYF,TGTGCCAGCAGCAAGGGGAGGGCAGAAGCCTACGAGCAGTACTTC
TRBV6-6,TRBJ2-5,-,few,CASSIQGSEETQYF,TGTGCCAGCAGTATCCAGGGTTCGGAAGAGACCCAGTACTTC
TRBV6-4,TRBJ2-3,TRBD2,-,CASTPTSGAGTDTQYF,TGTGCCAGCACCCCGACTAGCGGGGCCGGCACAGATACGCAGTATTTT
TRBV6-5,TRBJ2-3,-,-,CASRLQGSTDTQYF,TGTGCCAGTAGATTACAGGGCTCGACAGATACGCAGTATTTT
TRBV27,TRBJ1-2,-,-,CASSNSGLGYTF,TGTGCCAGCAGTAACAGTGGTTTGGGCTACACCTTC
TRBV28,TRBJ2-7,-,-,CASSLSDYEQYF,TGTGCCAGCAGCCTTAGCGACTACGAGCAGTACTTC
TRBV5-4,TRBJ1-1,-,few,CASSLDLGDGAFF,TGTGCCAGCAGCTTGGATTTAGGAGACGGGGCTTTCTTT
TRBV2,TRBJ1-2,-,-,CASSEIFGYTF,TGTGCCAGCAGTGAAATATTCGGCTACACCTTC
TRBV19,TRBJ1-1,TRBD1,once,CASSRLIRTGGGTEAFF,TGTGCCAGTAGCCGCCTAATCCGGACAGGGGGAGGAACTGAAGCTTTCTTT
TRBV7-9,TRBJ1-1,-,-,CASSLWRGGTEAFF,TGTGCCAGCAGCTTATGGAGGGGAGGAACTGAAGCTTTCTTT
TRBV27,TRBJ2-7,-,-,CASSLSPAGSEQYF,TGTGCCAGCAGTTTATCGCCCGCCGGGAGCGAGCAGTACTTC
TRBV10-3,TRBJ2-5,TRBD1,-,CAISIDRVQETQYF,TGTGCCATCAGCATCGACAGGGTCCAAGAGACCCAGTACTTC
TRBV6-5,TRBJ2-7,TRBD2,few,CASSRSLGGGEQYF,TGTGCCAGCTCACGATCCCTTGGGGGGGGCGAGCAGTACTTC
TRBV10-1,TRBJ2-5,TRBD2,few,CASSRSESGGETQYF,TGCGCCAGCAGTCGATCAGAAAGCGGGGGAGAGACCCAGTACTTC
TRBV4-2,TRBJ2-7,TRBD2,-,CASSYLSGGLSYEQYF,TGTGCCAGCAGCTATTTAAGCGGGGGCCTCTCCTACGAGCAGTACTTC
TRBV6-1,TRBJ2-2,-,-,CASYRPGNTGELFF,TGTGCCAGTTACCGACCGGGGAACACCGGGGAGCTGTTTTTT
TRBV9,TRBJ2-1,-,-,CASSITSGVASEQFF,TGTGCCAGCAGCATAACATCCGGGGTTGCGAGTGAGCAGTTCTTC
TRBV6-6,TRBJ2-7,-,-,CASSRSRSAPHEQYF,TGTGCCAGCAGTCGCTCCCGGTCCGCCCCTCACGAGCAGTACTTC
TRBV5-1,TRBJ2-5,TRBD2,-,CASSPGTNQETQYF,TGCGCCAGCAGCCCCGGGACTAACCAAGAGACCCAGTACTTC
TRBV5-4,TRBJ2-2,-,-,CASQKTGTLVSPGELFF,TGTGCCAGCCAAAAAACCGGGACTTTGGTATCCCCCGGGGAGCTGTTTTTT
TRBV19,TRBJ1-1,-,-,CASSSSLGRAFF,TGTGCCAGTAGTAGCTCACTAGGTAGAGCTTTCTTT
TRBV29-1,TRBJ2-5,TRBD2,-,CSVDRGGRETQYF,TGCAGCGTTGACCGGGGGGGGAGAGAGACCCAGTACTTC
TRBV2,TRBJ1-1,TRBD1,-,CASSGTGQGENTEAFF,TGTGCCAGCAGTGGAACCGGACAGGGGGAAAACACTGAAGCTTTCTTT
TRBV29-1,TRBJ1-1,-,-,CSVGAFRGPMNTEAFF,TGCAGCGTGGGGGCCTTCCGGGGTCCTATGAACACTGAAGCTTTCTTT
TRBV6-6,TRBJ1-2,-,-,CASSGWNYGYTF,TGTGCCAGCTCAGGGTGGAACTATGGCTACACCTTC
TRBV4-3,TRBJ2-7,-,-,CASSQGRGPYEQYF,TGCGCCAGCAGCCAAGGGAGGGGGCCTTACGAGCAGTACTTC
TRBV4-1,TRBJ1-1,TRBD1,-,CASSHGQGSPPEAFF,TGCGCCAGCAGCCACGGACAGGGATCCCCTCCTGAAGCTTTCTTT
TRBV6-1,TRBJ1-5,TRBD1,-,CASHRGGGQPQHF,TGTGCCAGCCACAGGGGTGGAGGTCAGCCCCAGCATTTT
TRBV7-9,TRBJ1-5,-,-,CSSSLAYVDSNQPQHF,TGTTCCAGCAGCTTAGCGTACGTAGATAGCAATCAGCCCCAGCATTTT
TRBV6-1,TRBJ1-3,TRBD1,once,CASSGQGSDRGRNTIYF,TGTGCCAGCAGTGGGCAGGGTTCGGACAGGGGGCGTAACACCATATATTTT
TRBV6-6,TRBJ2-5,-,-,CASSGYRLEEQETQYF,TGTGCCAGCAGTGGATACCGACTAGAAGAACAAGAGACCCAGTACTTC
TRBV4-3,TRBJ1-1,TRBD1,-,CASSQEHRGRGTFF,TGCGCCAGCAGCCAGGAACACAGGGGAAGGGGAACTTTCTTT
TRBV7-8,TRBJ1-6,TRBD1,-,CASSTQGWNSPLHF,TGTGCCAGCAGCACACAGGGGTGGAATTCACCCCTCCACTTT
TRBV5-1,TRBJ2-1,TRBD2,-,CASSSGLAGGDEQFF,TGCGCCAGCAGCTCGGGACTAGCGGGGGGCGATGAGCAGTTCTTC
TRBV11-3,TRBJ1-1,TRBD1,-,CASSPRDRTLNTEAFF,TGTGCCAGCAGCCCCCGGGACAGAACTTTGAACACTGAAGCTTTCTTT
TRBV5-1,TRBJ1-1,TRBD1,-,CASRTGTGWVNTEAFF,TGCGCCAGCAGGACCGGGACAGGGTGGGTGAACACTGAAGCTTTCTTT
TRBV19,TRBJ1-2,-,-,CASNGHWGPNYGYTF,TGTGCCAGTAATGGACACTGGGGTCCGAACTATGGCTACACCTTC
TRBV7-8,TRBJ2-2,-,-,CASSPTRLAANTGELFF,TGTGCCAGCAGCCCCACCCGCCTAGCAGCGAACACCGGGGAGCTGTTTTTT
TRBV5-1,TRBJ2-3,TRBD2,-,CASSLTGGGTDTQYF,TGCGCCAGCAGCCTAACGGGGGGGGGCACAGATACGCAGTATTTT
TRBV27,TRBJ2-1,TRBD2,-,CASSVLAGEEQFF,TGTGCCAGCAGTGTACTAGCGGGGGAAGAGCAGTTCTTC
TRBV4-3,TRBJ2-1,-,-,CASSQDGRVQFF,TGCGCCAGCAGCCAAGATGGGCGAGTGCAGTTCTTC
TRBV6-5,TRBJ2-7,TRBD1,-,CASSSGQGAVDEQYF,TGTGCCAGCAGTTCCGGACAGGGGGCGGTGGACGAGCAGTACTTC
TRBV7-6,TRBJ2-7,-,-,CASSPSPTSEQYF,TGTGCCAGCAGCCCCTCCCCTACCTCCGAGCAGTACTTC
TRBV11-1,TRBJ2-7,TRBD2,-,CASRFGTNPSYEQYF,TGTGCCAGCAGATTTGGGACTAACCCTTCCTACGAGCAGTACTTC
TRBV4-1,TRBJ2-7,-,-,CASSQVQDGSYEQYF,TGCGCCAGCAGCCAGGTACAGGATGGGTCCTACGAGCAGTACTTC
TRBV4-1,TRBJ1-2,TRBD1,once,CASSPYDRVGYGYTF,TGCGCCAGCAGCCCTTATGACAGGGTTGGCTATGGCTACACCTTC